The rows below give T cell receptor beta chains drawn from one sample of a study of identifying expanded T cells in peripheral blood. Clones were sequenced by immunoSEQ multiplex PCR, and TCRdb holds only the in-frame ones, with some missing. The table includes 70,000 to 95,000 clones, 85% to 90% detected once. The source material was blood. These receptors originate from a person aged 18 to 69 in good health. Both conserved end residues are trimmed from each CDR3.

v_gene: TRBV6-1
j_gene: TRBJ1-2
CDR3aa: ASWEGAEVIYGYT

v_gene: TRBV6-5
j_gene: TRBJ2-5
CDR3aa: ASRTLAQETQY

v_gene: TRBV5-1
j_gene: TRBJ1-6
CDR3aa: ASSGGQASPLH

v_gene: TRBV27
j_gene: TRBJ2-7
CDR3aa: ASSLWMGQGSYEQY

v_gene: TRBV18
j_gene: TRBJ1-2
CDR3aa: ASSPPSGGRGGYT

v_gene: TRBV15
j_gene: TRBJ2-4
CDR3aa: ATSRSRDRADIQY

v_gene: TRBV28
j_gene: TRBJ2-3
CDR3aa: ASSSESWDTQY

v_gene: TRBV6-4
j_gene: TRBJ2-3
CDR3aa: ASSDSIGGTDTQY

v_gene: TRBV6-5
j_gene: TRBJ2-7
CDR3aa: ASSYSGGRAYEQY

v_gene: TRBV5-1
j_gene: TRBJ2-5
CDR3aa: ASSTRGIQETQY

v_gene: TRBV9
j_gene: TRBJ1-2
CDR3aa: ASSAGTGAYDNYGYT

v_gene: TRBV6-1
j_gene: TRBJ2-3
CDR3aa: ASSQGGDTQY

v_gene: TRBV19
j_gene: TRBJ1-4
CDR3aa: ASSMGDGTNEKLF

v_gene: TRBV2
j_gene: TRBJ1-2
CDR3aa: ASSEARGGGGYT

v_gene: TRBV27
j_gene: TRBJ2-1
CDR3aa: ASRSLLNNEQF

v_gene: TRBV11-3
j_gene: TRBJ2-1
CDR3aa: ASSTRGGTDEQF

v_gene: TRBV29-1
j_gene: TRBJ1-2
CDR3aa: SVQGGAGYT

v_gene: TRBV9
j_gene: TRBJ2-3
CDR3aa: ASSVEGGAADTQY

v_gene: TRBV4-1
j_gene: TRBJ2-5
CDR3aa: ASSQGDRDQETQY

v_gene: TRBV7-2
j_gene: TRBJ1-1
CDR3aa: ASSLNYRGTEAF

v_gene: TRBV10-3
j_gene: TRBJ1-5
CDR3aa: AISEGQGGQPQH

v_gene: TRBV11-2
j_gene: TRBJ2-3
CDR3aa: ASSLGTGGNTQY